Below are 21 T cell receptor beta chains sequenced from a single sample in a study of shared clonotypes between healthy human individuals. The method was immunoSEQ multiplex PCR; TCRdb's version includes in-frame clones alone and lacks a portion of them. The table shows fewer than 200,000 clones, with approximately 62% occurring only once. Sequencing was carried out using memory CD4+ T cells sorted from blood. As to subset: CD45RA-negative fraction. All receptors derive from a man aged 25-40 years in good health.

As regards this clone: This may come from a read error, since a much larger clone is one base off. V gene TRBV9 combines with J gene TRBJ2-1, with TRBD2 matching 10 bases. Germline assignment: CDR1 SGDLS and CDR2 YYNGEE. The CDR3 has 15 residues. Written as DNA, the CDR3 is TGTGTCAGCACCCGAGCGGGAGGGCCGTACAATGAGCAGTTCTTC. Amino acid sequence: CVSTRAGGPYNEQFF.

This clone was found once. The CDR3 reads CASSLRGRRNEQFF. Here the CDR3 DNA reads TGTGCCAGCAGCTTAAGAGGGAGGAGGAATGAGCAGTTCTTC. The chain uses TRBV7-2 and TRBJ2-1; D perhaps matches TRBD2 (6 bases). Trimming shortened V by 2 bases and J by 7 bases, and 12 bases separated the two germline ends. CDR3 length equals 14 residues. Germline CDR1 and CDR2: SGHTA and FQGNSA.

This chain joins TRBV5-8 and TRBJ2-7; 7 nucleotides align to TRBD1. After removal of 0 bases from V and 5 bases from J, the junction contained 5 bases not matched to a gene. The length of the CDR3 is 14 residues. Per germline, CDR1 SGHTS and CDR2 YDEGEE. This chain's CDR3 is CASSLGRTGNEQYF. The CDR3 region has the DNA TGTGCCAGCAGCTTGGGACGGACAGGTAACGAGCAGTACTTC.

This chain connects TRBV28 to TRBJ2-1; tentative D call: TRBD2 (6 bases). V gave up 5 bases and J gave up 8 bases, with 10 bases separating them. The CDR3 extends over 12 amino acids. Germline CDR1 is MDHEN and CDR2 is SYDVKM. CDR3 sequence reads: CASSPEGYEQFF. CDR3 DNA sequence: TGTGCCAGCAGTCCGGAGGGCTATGAGCAGTTCTTC.

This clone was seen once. The DNA for the CDR3 is TGTGCCAGCAGCTTAATCGCGTTGACCTACTCGGGCAATGAGCAGTTCTTC. Protein: CASSLIALTYSGNEQFF. The chain has TRBV7-8 and TRBJ2-1, with D hard to call. This CDR3 contains 17 residues. The germline gives CDR1 SGHVS, CDR2 FQNEAQ. V was cut by 2 bases and J by 6 bases, with 20 bases left in between.

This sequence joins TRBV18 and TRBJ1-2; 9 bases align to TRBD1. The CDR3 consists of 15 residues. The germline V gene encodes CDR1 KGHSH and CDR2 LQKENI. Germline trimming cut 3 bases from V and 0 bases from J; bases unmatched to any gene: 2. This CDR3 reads CASSPGQGSNYGYTF. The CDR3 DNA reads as TGTGCCAGCTCACCGGGACAGGGATCTAACTATGGCTACACCTTC.

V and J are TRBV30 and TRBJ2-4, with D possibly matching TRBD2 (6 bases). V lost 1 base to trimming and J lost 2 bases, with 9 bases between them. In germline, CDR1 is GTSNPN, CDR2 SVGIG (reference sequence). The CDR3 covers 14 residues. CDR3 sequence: CAWSDGRTKNIQYF. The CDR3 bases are TGTGCCTGGAGTGACGGGAGAACCAAAAACATTCAGTACTTC.

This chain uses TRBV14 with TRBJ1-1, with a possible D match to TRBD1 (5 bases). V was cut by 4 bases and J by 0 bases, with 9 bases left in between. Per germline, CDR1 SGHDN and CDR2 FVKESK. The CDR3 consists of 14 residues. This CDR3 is CASSLDRLNTEAFF. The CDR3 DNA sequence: TGTGCCAGCAGCCTCGACAGATTGAACACTGAAGCTTTCTTT.

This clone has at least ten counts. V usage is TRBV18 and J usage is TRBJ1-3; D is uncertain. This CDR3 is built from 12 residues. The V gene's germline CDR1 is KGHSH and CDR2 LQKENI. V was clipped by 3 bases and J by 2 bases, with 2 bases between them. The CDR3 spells CASSPAGNTIYF. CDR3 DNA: TGTGCCAGCTCACCGGCTGGAAACACCATATATTTT.

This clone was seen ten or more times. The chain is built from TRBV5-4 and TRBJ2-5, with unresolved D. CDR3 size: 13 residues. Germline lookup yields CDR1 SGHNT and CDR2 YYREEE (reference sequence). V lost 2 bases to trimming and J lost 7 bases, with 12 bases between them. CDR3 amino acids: CASSFGSPGTQYF. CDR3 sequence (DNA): TGTGCCAGCAGCTTCGGCAGCCCCGGGACCCAGTACTTC.

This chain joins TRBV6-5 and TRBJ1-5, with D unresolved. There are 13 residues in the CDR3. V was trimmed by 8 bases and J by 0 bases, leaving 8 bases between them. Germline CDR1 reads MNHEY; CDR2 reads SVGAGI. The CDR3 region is CASARNSNQPQHF. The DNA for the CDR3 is TGTGCCAGCGCCAGAAATAGCAATCAGCCCCAGCATTTT.

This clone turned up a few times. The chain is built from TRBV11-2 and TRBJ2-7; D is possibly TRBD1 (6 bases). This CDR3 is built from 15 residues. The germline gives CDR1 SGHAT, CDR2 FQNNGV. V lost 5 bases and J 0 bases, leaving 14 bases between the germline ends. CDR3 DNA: TGTGCCAGCAGCAGGACCCGGGACACCTCCTACGAGCAGTACTTC. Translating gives CASSRTRDTSYEQYF.

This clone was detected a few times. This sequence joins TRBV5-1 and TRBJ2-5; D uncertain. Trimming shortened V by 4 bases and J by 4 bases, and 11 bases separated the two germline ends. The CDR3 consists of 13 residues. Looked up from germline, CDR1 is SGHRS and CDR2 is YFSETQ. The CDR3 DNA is TGCGCCAGCAGCCCCGGTTCGGGAGAGACCCAGTACTTC. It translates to CASSPGSGETQYF. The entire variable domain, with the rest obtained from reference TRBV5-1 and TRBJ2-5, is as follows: KAGVTQTPRYLIKTRGQQVTLSCSPISGHRSVSWYQQTPGQGLQFLFEYFSETQRNKGNFPGRFSGRQFSNSRSEMNVSTLELGDSALYLCASSPGSGETQYFGPGTRLLVL.

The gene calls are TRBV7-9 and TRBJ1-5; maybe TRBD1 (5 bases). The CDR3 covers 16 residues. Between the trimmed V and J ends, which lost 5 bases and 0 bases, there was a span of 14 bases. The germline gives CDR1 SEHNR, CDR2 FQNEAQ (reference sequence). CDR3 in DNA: TGTGCCAGCAGCCAAGCAGGGAGGTTTAGCAATCAGCCCCAGCATTTT. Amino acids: CASSQAGRFSNQPQHF.

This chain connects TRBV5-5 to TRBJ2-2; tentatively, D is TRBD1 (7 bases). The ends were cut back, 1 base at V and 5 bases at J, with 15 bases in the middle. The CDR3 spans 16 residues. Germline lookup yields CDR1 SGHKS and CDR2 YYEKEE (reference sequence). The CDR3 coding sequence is TGTGCCAGCAGCTTGCTGGCGGGACAGCTTACCGGGGAGCTGTTTTTT. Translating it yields CASSLLAGQLTGELFF.

This CDR3 reads CASSGTSGRAGYNEQFF. The CDR3 nucleotides read TGTGCCAGCAGTGGTACTAGCGGGAGGGCCGGGTACAATGAGCAGTTCTTC. The chain links TRBV6-1 to TRBJ2-1, with 13 positions matching TRBD2. Germline trimming cut 4 bases from V and 4 bases from J; bases unmatched to any gene: 7. The germline gives CDR1 MNHNS, CDR2 SASEGT. The CDR3 runs 17 residues.

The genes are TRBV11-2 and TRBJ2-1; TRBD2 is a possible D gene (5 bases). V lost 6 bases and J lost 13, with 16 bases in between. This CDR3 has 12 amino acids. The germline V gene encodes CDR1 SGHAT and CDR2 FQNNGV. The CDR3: CASSHQLGNQFF. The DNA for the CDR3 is TGTGCCAGCAGTCATCAACTAGGGAACCAGTTCTTC.

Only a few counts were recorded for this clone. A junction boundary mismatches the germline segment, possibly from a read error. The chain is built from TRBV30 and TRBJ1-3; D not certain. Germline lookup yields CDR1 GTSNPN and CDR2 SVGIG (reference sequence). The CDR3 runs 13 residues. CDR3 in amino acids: CARGSDIGNTIYF. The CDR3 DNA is TGCGCTCGGGGATCTGACATTGGAAACACCATATATTTT.

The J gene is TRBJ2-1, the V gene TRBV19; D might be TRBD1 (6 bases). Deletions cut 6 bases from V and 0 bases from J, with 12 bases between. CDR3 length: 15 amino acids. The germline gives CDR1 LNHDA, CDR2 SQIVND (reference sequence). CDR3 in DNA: TGTGCCAGTAGGGCCGACAGGAGCTCCTACAATGAGCAGTTCTTC. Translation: CASRADRSSYNEQFF.

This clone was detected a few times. The CDR3 protein is CASSLNRENIQYF. The CDR3, as DNA: TGTGCCAGCAGCTTGAACAGGGAAAACATTCAGTACTTC. This chain joins TRBV5-4 and TRBJ2-4; tentative D call: TRBD1 (6 bases). The CDR3 covers 13 residues. Per the germline V gene, CDR1 is SGHNT and CDR2 is YYREEE (reference sequence). V lost 1 base, J lost 5 bases, and 7 bases lay in between.

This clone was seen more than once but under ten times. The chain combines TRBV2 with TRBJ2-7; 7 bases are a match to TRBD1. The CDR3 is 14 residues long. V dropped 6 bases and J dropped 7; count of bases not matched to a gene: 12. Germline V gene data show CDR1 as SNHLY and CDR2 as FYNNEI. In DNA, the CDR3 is TGTGCCAGCAGCGAACAGGGGCCCGAGGGGGAGCAGTACTTC. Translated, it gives CASSEQGPEGEQYF. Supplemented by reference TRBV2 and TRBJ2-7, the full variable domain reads EPEVTQTPSHQVTQMGQEVILRCVPISNHLYFYWYRQILGQKVEFLVSFYNNEISEKSEIFDDQFSVERPDGSNFTLKIRSTKLEDSAMYFCASSEQGPEGEQYFGPGTRLTVT.